Shown below are 16 T cell receptor beta chains from a single sample sequenced in a study of blood T cell repertoires in COVID-19. This table comes from immunoSEQ multiplex PCR, and its TCRdb copy is limited to in-frame clones, with some not included. Counted here are around 95,000 clones, approximately 89% occurring once; the ten biggest clones make up approximately 2%. Specimen: peripheral blood. The receptors shown here come from a man aged 45 to 65 with active COVID-19.

The J gene is TRBJ2-3, the V gene TRBV11-3; D remains ambiguous. Looked up from germline, CDR1 is SGHNT and CDR2 is YENEEA. The CDR3 runs to 14 residues. V lost 4 bases and J 2 bases, leaving 10 bases between the germline ends. The CDR3 sequence is CASSYNRDTDTQYF. CDR3 nucleotides: TGTGCCAGCAGCTACAACAGAGACACAGATACGCAGTATTTT.

The CDR3 nucleotides are TGTGCCATCAGTGAGCCGAGGGGGGCGGGGGCCCAAGAGACCCAGTACTTC. Amino acid sequence: CAISEPRGAGAQETQYF. The chain is built from TRBV10-3 and TRBJ2-5; a weak D match, TRBD2 (7 bases). CDR1 is ENHRY and CDR2 is SYGVKD in the germline V gene. The CDR3 totals 17 residues. Between the trimmed V and J ends, which lost 2 bases and 1 base, there was a span of 17 bases.

The CDR3 sequence is CASRGANTGELFF. In DNA, the CDR3 is TGTGCCAGCAGGGGCGCGAACACCGGGGAGCTGTTTTTT. This rearrangement joins TRBV27 to TRBJ2-2; D gene unclear. Trimming pared 6 bases from V and 0 bases from J, leaving 5 bases between. The CDR3 runs 13 residues. Germline CDR1 and CDR2: MNHEY and SMNVEV (reference sequence).

The V gene is TRBV5-1, the J gene TRBJ1-2; 9 bases line up with TRBD1. Germline V lookup: CDR1 SGHRS, CDR2 YFSETQ. Germline trimming cut 4 bases from V and 6 bases from J; bases unmatched to any gene: 7. The CDR3 spans 14 residues. The CDR3 reads CASSQTGGVDGYTF. The CDR3 bases are TGCGCCAGCAGCCAAACAGGGGGCGTCGATGGCTACACCTTC.

The chain employs TRBV7-9 and TRBJ2-5, with 7 bases that match TRBD1. V was clipped by 2 bases and J by 2 bases; unmatched bases: 14. The CDR3 is 18 residues long. In germline, CDR1 is SEHNR, CDR2 FQNEAQ (reference sequence). The chain's CDR3 is CASSLREFRDRPQETQYF. As DNA, the CDR3 is TGTGCCAGCAGCTTAAGGGAATTTCGGGACAGACCACAAGAGACCCAGTACTTC.

J is TRBJ2-7 and V is TRBV2, with 10 bases fitting TRBD1. The CDR3 covers 15 residues. In germline, CDR1 is SNHLY, CDR2 FYNNEI. V was clipped by 6 bases and J by 2 bases; unmatched bases: 7. The CDR3 nucleotides read TGTGCCAGCAGAAGAGGACAGGGGGTCCCCTACGAGCAGTACGTC. It yields the protein CASRRGQGVPYEQYV.

This chain uses TRBV11-2 with TRBJ2-7; the D is unclear. The V gene's germline CDR1 is SGHAT and CDR2 FQNNGV. This CDR3 is built from 13 residues. The ends were cut back, 2 bases at V and 3 bases at J, with 8 bases in the middle. Written as DNA, the CDR3 is TGTGCCAGCAGCTTACAGGCTGGCTACGAGCAGTACGTC. It translates to CASSLQAGYEQYV.

The chain joins TRBV4-1 to TRBJ2-1, with D possibly being TRBD1 (5 bases). The V and J ends lost 0 bases and 4 bases respectively, with 13 bases between them. The germline V gene has CDR1 MGHRA and CDR2 YSYEKL. CDR3 length: 16 residues. In DNA, the CDR3 is TGCGCCAGCAGCCAAGAATGGCAGGGATCATACAATGAGCAGTTCTTC. Encoded protein: CASSQEWQGSYNEQFF.

The V and J genes are TRBV9 and TRBJ2-7; D gene unclear. Trimming removed 7 bases from V and 2 bases from J, with 10 bases in between. CDR3 length: 12 amino acids. The germline V gene encodes CDR1 SGDLS and CDR2 YYNGEE. CDR3 protein: CASPRGTYEQYV. The CDR3 DNA reads TGTGCCAGCCCACGCGGTACCTACGAGCAGTACGTC.

The chain combines TRBV3-1 (or the pseudogene TRBV3-2) with TRBJ1-2, with a possible D match to TRBD1 (6 bases). The CDR3 covers 16 residues. Germline loops: CDR1 LGHDT, CDR2 YNNKEL (reference sequence). With 0 bases removed from V and 4 bases from J, the gap between germline ends came to 15 bases. This chain's CDR3 is CASSQDWSRGTYGYTF. CDR3 coding DNA: TGTGCCAGCAGCCAAGATTGGAGCAGGGGTACCTATGGCTACACCTTC.

The chain carries TRBV3-1 (or the pseudogene TRBV3-2) and TRBJ1-3; maybe TRBD1 (6 bases). CDR3 length: 17 residues. The V gene's germline CDR1 is LGHDT and CDR2 YNNKEL (reference sequence). Trimming removed 1 base from V and 2 bases from J, with 15 bases in between. CDR3 sequence: CASSQGGTIIAGNTIYF. The CDR3 coding sequence is TGTGCCAGCAGCCAAGGAGGGACAATAATCGCTGGAAACACCATATATTTT.

The chain combines TRBV11-2 with TRBJ2-3; the match to TRBD2 covers 8 bases. The germline CDR1 and CDR2 sequences are SGHAT and FQNNGV. The CDR3 consists of 15 residues. Unmatched junction bases numbered 4, after V lost 3 bases and J lost 2 bases. In DNA form, the CDR3 reads TGTGCCAGCAGCTTCGGGGGGGACCTCACAGATACGCAGTATTTT. Encoded protein: CASSFGGDLTDTQYF. The whole variable domain, filled in from reference TRBV11-2 and TRBJ2-3, reads EAGVAQSPRYKIIEKRQSVAFWCNPISGHATLYWYQQILGQGPKLLIQFQNNGVVDDSQLPKDRFSAERLKGVDSTLKIQPAKLEDSAVYLCASSFGGDLTDTQYFGPGTRLTVL.

The chain is built from TRBV6-5 and TRBJ2-2, with unresolved D. Germline CDR1 reads MNHEY; CDR2 reads SVGAGI. The ends were cut back, 6 bases at V and 1 base at J, with 6 bases in the middle. This CDR3 is 13 amino acids long. The CDR3 nucleotides read TGTGCCAGCAGAACACAGAACACCGGGGAGCTGTTTTTT. It yields the protein CASRTQNTGELFF.

Here the CDR3 reads CASSGWTGGREKLFF. The DNA of the CDR3 is TGTGCCAGCAGCGGATGGACAGGGGGTCGTGAAAAACTGTTTTTT. This rearrangement joins TRBV7-2 to TRBJ1-4; TRBD1 agrees at 10 bases. The CDR3 is made up of 15 amino acids. The germline V gene encodes CDR1 SGHTA and CDR2 FQGNSA. V shed 5 bases and J 7 bases; nucleotides not matched to a gene: 7.

The V and J genes are TRBV6-5 and TRBJ1-1; tentatively, D is TRBD1 (6 bases). Trimming cost V 5 bases and J 2 bases, with 15 bases left between them. The CDR3 is 15 amino acids. The germline CDR1 and CDR2 sequences are MNHEY and SVGAGI. The CDR3 sequence: CASSRRGGGNTEAFF. The CDR3 DNA is TGTGCCAGCAGTCGTAGGGGGGGTGGCAACACTGAAGCTTTCTTT.

The chain joins TRBV6-2 or TRBV6-3 to TRBJ1-6, with a tentative D call TRBD1 (6 bases). The germline V gene encodes CDR1 MNHEY and CDR2 SVGEGT. V was cut by 4 bases and J by 7 bases, with 11 bases left in between. The CDR3 loop spans 14 amino acids. CDR3 bases: TGTGCCAGCAGTTTCAACAGGGAAAATTCACCCCTCCACTTT. Its protein is CASSFNRENSPLHF.